This T cell receptor beta chain was obtained from a study of neurological immune-mediated disorders. This clonotype has a count of ten or more. 5'RACE employing 10-nucleotide random UMIs yielded the cDNA. TCRdb reanalysed the 5' RACE reads using MiXCR and keeps one entry per CDR3 protein. The sample holds about 31,000 distinct CDR3 sequences; about 3.8% are singletons and the top ten take roughly 25%. The CDR3 has 14 amino acids. Per germline, CDR1 SNHLY and CDR2 FYNNEI. V gave up 3 bases and J gave up 5 bases; unmatched junction bases: 6. This receptor was taken from a woman in her thirties or forties in good health. The chain has TRBV2 and TRBJ1-2; 7 bases agree with TRBD1. The source material was CD4+ T cells from blood. CDR3 nucleotides: TGTGCCAGCAGTGAGCCAGGGGGGCGGTATGGCTACACCTTC. Translated: CASSEPGGRYGYTF.